The present T cell receptor (beta chain) was sequenced within a study of blood T cell repertoires in COVID-19. Sequenced by immunoSEQ multiplex PCR; TCRdb stores in-frame clones only, minus some. The sample includes approximately 43,000 clones, 65% to 85% of them seen just once. V lost 4 bases and J lost 4; bases outside the gene matches: 13. The CDR3 consists of 16 residues. CDR1 and CDR2 from the germline V gene are SGHDT and YYEEEE. The V gene is TRBV5-6, the J gene TRBJ1-1; the match to TRBD1 covers 7 bases. The sequencing sample was made of peripheral blood. This clonotype was obtained from a man in his forties with active or convalescent COVID-19. This chain's CDR3 is CASSPLPTGRITEAFF. The DNA of the CDR3 is TGTGCCAGCAGCCCACTTCCGACAGGGCGAATCACTGAAGCTTTCTTT.